This entry features one T cell receptor (beta chain) sequence. Its antigen is still unknown. This CDR3 comprises 15 residues. V dropped 4 bases and J dropped 0 bases, with 10 bases sitting between them. The germline gives CDR1 SNHLY, CDR2 FYNNEI. Both 60 Vbeta primers and 13 Jbeta primers went into the PCR. Sequencing used immunoSEQ multiplex PCR; TCRdb keeps in-frame clones, though not all of them. The repertoire holds 90,000 or so clones, about four fifths seen once, with about 3% in the top ten. The sample comes from a study of cytomegalovirus exposure and HLA in healthy donors. General study findings and limits: V- and J-gene trimming of TCR beta was linked (in a later analysis) to a missense DCLRE1C variant. Differences between HLA loci emerged in a later analysis of TCR association rates, with DRB1 most and HLA-C fewest.

The source of this sequence is a woman between 40 and 50 years old in good health and CMV-seronegative. The rearrangement uses TRBV2 and TRBJ1-5; maybe TRBD1 (5 bases). The sample was PBMCs. The CDR3 is CASSAGVYSNQPQHF. As DNA, the CDR3 is TGTGCCAGCAGTGCGGGGGTCTATAGCAATCAGCCCCAGCATTTT.